Many counts were recorded for the clone carrying this T cell receptor (beta chain). These data belong to a study of T cells in Graves' hyperthyroidism and ophthalmopathy. The source material, RNA transcripts, was used to amplify TCR beta CDR3 regions. First-round RT-PCR targeting the TCR CDR3 was performed with the HTBI primer set. In TCRdb, the multiplex PCR reads were re-called with MiXCR into one record per CDR3 protein. In the table there are around 450,000 distinct CDR3 sequences, approximately 14% of which are singletons. Sequencing was carried out using blood. This receptor was identified in a woman aged 18-30 years with Graves' hyperthyroidism.

Here the CDR3 reads CSAIHRGSGQPQHF. The CDR3 nucleotides are TGCAGTGCTATCCACAGGGGAAGCGGTCAGCCCCAGCATTTT. The V and J genes are TRBV20-1 and TRBJ1-5; 7 nucleotides match TRBD1. This CDR3 has 14 amino acids. The germline gives CDR1 DFQATT, CDR2 SNEGSKA (reference sequence). V gave up 4 bases and J gave up 6 bases; unmatched junction bases: 9.